This T cell receptor (beta chain) was recorded in a study of control samples from healthy donors and cancer patients. TCRdb keeps only in-frame clones here, not all; method: immunoSEQ multiplex PCR. Here the sample spans about 270,000 clones, more than 65% being singletons. V shed 5 bases and J shed 3 bases, with 11 bases lying between them. In germline, CDR1 is SGHTA, CDR2 FQGTGA. This CDR3 region has 13 residues. The origin of this receptor is an older woman with lung cancer. The J gene is TRBJ2-7, the V gene TRBV7-3, with D perhaps TRBD1 or TRBD2 (5 bases each). Sequences were obtained from PBMCs. The CDR3 loop is CASSPSGGYEQYF. CDR3 bases: TGTGCCAGCAGCCCTTCTGGGGGCTACGAGCAGTACTTC. Full variable domain (missing parts from reference TRBV7-3 and TRBJ2-7): GAGVSQTPSNKVTEKGKYVELRCDPISGHTALYWYRQSLGQGPEFLIYFQGTGAADDSGLPNDRFFAVRPEGSVSTLKIQRTERGDSAVYLCASSPSGGYEQYFGPGTRLTVT.